Sequencing of this T cell receptor (beta chain) was carried out in a study of OX40 agonist ivuxolimab in advanced cancers. Looking at the study overall: Prior checkpoint blockade (anti-PD-1, anti-PD-L1 or anti-CTLA-4) was permitted; over 30% had it. Study-level results: Relative to CD4+ cells, CD8+ T cells on average had more expanded clones.

Notes on this clone: What it binds is unknown.

The table came from immunoSEQ multiplex PCR; TCRdb's copy has only in-frame clones and leaves some out. The sample carries approximately 74,000 clones, around 91% recorded once. Peripheral blood came from all dose cohorts at three timepoints. The CDR3 is 16 amino acids. The germline V gene encodes CDR1 MGHDK and CDR2 SYGVNS. V lost 2 bases, J lost 2 bases, and 13 bases lay in between. This TCR came from an adult with an advanced solid tumor such as melanoma, head and neck, liver or kidney cancer. The specimen comprised CD4+ or CD8+ T cells sorted from blood, sampled in a trial of the OX40 agonist ivuxolimab. The chain uses TRBV25-1 and TRBJ1-3; D is possibly TRBD1 (5 bases). The CDR3 DNA sequence: TGTGCCAGCAGTGAACAGGGATCCCAAACTGGAAACACCATATATTTT. This sequence encodes CASSEQGSQTGNTIYF.